The rows below give T cell receptor beta chains drawn from one sample of a study of blood T cell repertoires in COVID-19. Clones were read by immunoSEQ multiplex PCR, and TCRdb kept only the in-frame ones, dropping some. The table records approximately 220,000 clones, around 84% of them present only once. What was sequenced was peripheral blood. Source of these receptors: a man between 60 and 75 years old with acute or convalescent COVID-19. The CDR3 runs from the conserved cysteine through the conserved F or W. D genes are given only for firm matches. Size values are once, few and many counts, or a class for expanded clones, and some rows have none.

TRBV19	NA	TRBJ1-4	NA	TGTGCCAGTAGTCCCTCCGGGGGGTCGGGAGAAAAACTGTTTTTT	CASSPSGGSGEKLFF
TRBV28	NA	TRBJ2-6	NA	TGTGCCAGCAGTTTCGCTGGGACACCCGCTGGGGCCAACGTCCTGACTTTC	CASSFAGTPAGANVLTF
TRBV6-6	NA	TRBJ1-5	NA	TGTGCCAGCACCCCACTCGGGGGCAATCAGCCCCAGCATTTT	CASTPLGGNQPQHF
TRBV16	NA	TRBJ1-1	NA	TGTGCCAGCACCGGGGGCACTGAAGCTTTCTTT	CASTGGTEAFF
TRBV6-5	TRBD1	TRBJ1-2	NA	TGTGCCAGCAGCCTACAGGGGGCCAATGGCTACACCTTC	CASSLQGANGYTF
TRBV28	TRBD1	TRBJ1-5	NA	TGTGCCAGCAGTTTTGAGGGGGCAAGCAATCAGCCCCAGCATTTT	CASSFEGASNQPQHF
TRBV6-5	NA	TRBJ2-7	NA	TGTGCCAGCAGTCGCTTTAGGGACAAGCCCTACGAGCAGTACTTC	CASSRFRDKPYEQYF
TRBV11-1	NA	TRBJ2-2	NA	TGTGCCAGCAGCTTAGGTGGCAGGACTCGCACCGGGGAGCTGTTTTTT	CASSLGGRTRTGELFF
TRBV6-2/TRBV6-3	TRBD1	TRBJ1-3	few	TGTGCCAGCAGTGATGGCGGAACCGGGACAGCTGGAAACACCATATATTTT	CASSDGGTGTAGNTIYF
TRBV15	NA	TRBJ2-5	NA	TGTGCCACCAGCGTCTCTGCGGTCAGCGAGACCCAGTACTTC	CATSVSAVSETQYF
TRBV6-4	NA	TRBJ1-6	NA	TGTGCCAGCAGTGACTCGAACCTGTTCCTTCTATATAATTCACCCCTCCACTTT	CASSDSNLFLLYNSPLHF
TRBV29-1	TRBD1	TRBJ1-2	NA	TGCAGCGGAGGGACAGTGGGCGGCTATGGCTACACCTTC	CSGGTVGGYGYTF
TRBV6-5	TRBD1	TRBJ1-2	NA	TGTGCCAGCAGAAACACCGGGACAGGGGAACGCGGCTACACCTTC	CASRNTGTGERGYTF
TRBV6-5	NA	TRBJ1-2	NA	TGTGCCAGCAGTCCATCAAACAGGGTTGGCTACACCTTC	CASSPSNRVGYTF
TRBV10-3	NA	TRBJ2-2	NA	TGTGCCATCAGTGAGTCTTGGCAGGGGACGAACACCGGGGAGCTGTTTTTT	CAISESWQGTNTGELFF
TRBV6-1	NA	TRBJ2-6	NA	TGTGCCAGCAGTGAAATACCTCAGGGAACTGGGGCCAACGTCCTGACTTTC	CASSEIPQGTGANVLTF
TRBV28	TRBD1	TRBJ2-7	NA	TGTGCCAGCACCCGGGCCGGGACAGGCAGCCGGCAGTACTTC	CASTRAGTGSRQYF
TRBV3-1/TRBV3-2	NA	TRBJ1-1	NA	TGTGCCAGCAGCCAAGGGGGGGGAGGGGCTTTCTTT	CASSQGGGGAFF
TRBV24-1	NA	TRBJ1-5	NA	TGTGCCACCAGTGACTTCAGAGGGAATGTTCATCAGCCCCAGCATTTT	CATSDFRGNVHQPQHF
TRBV24-1	NA	TRBJ1-1	NA	TGTGCCACCAGTGGGGGAGGGACTGAAGCTTTCTTT	CATSGGGTEAFF
TRBV3-1/TRBV3-2	NA	TRBJ1-6	NA	TGTGCCAGCAGCCAAGGGCGAGGTTCTAATTCACCCCTCCACTTT	CASSQGRGSNSPLHF
TRBV6-5	TRBD2	TRBJ2-5	NA	TGTGCCAGCAGTATGACTAGCGGGGTTCAAGAGACCCAGTACTTC	CASSMTSGVQETQYF
TRBV18	NA	TRBJ1-5	NA	TGTGCCAGCTCACCACAGGGGAATGGCAATCAGCCCCAGCATTTT	CASSPQGNGNQPQHF
TRBV3-1/TRBV3-2	NA	TRBJ2-7	NA	TGTGCCAGCGGGCACAGGTCCTCCTACGAGCAGTACTTC	CASGHRSSYEQYF
TRBV27	TRBD2	TRBJ2-5	NA	TGTGCCAGCACTACTTCCACCAGGGCGGGGGTCAAAGAGACCCAGTACTTC	CASTTSTRAGVKETQYF
TRBV18	TRBD2	TRBJ2-3	NA	TGTGCCAGCTCACCACCGGGGACTAGCGTAGCAGATACGCAGTATTTT	CASSPPGTSVADTQYF
TRBV6-2/TRBV6-3	NA	TRBJ1-2	NA	TGTGCCAGCAGTTACTCTCGGTATGGCTACACCTTC	CASSYSRYGYTF
TRBV6-5	NA	TRBJ2-7	NA	TGTGCCAGCAGCACCAGGGGGGTGGGAGTAAACGAGCAGTACTTC	CASSTRGVGVNEQYF
TRBV15	NA	TRBJ2-5	NA	TGTGCCACCAGACGGGGGGAGACCCAGTACTTC	CATRRGETQYF
TRBV7-2	NA	TRBJ1-5	NA	TGTGCCAGCAGCTTAGGGCTGCCAAATCAGCCCCAGCATTTT	CASSLGLPNQPQHF
TRBV7-9	TRBD1	TRBJ1-2	NA	TGTGCCAGCAGCTTAGGTCCCGAGTACAGGGGGCACGATGGCTACACCTTC	CASSLGPEYRGHDGYTF
TRBV4-1	TRBD1	TRBJ2-7	NA	TGCGCCAGCAGCCAGGGCCTCGGACAGGAGTTATACGAGCAGTACTTC	CASSQGLGQELYEQYF
TRBV28	NA	TRBJ2-1	NA	TGTGCCAGCAGACCCGGGACAGGTGGACTAGTTACAATCTCCTACAATGAGCAGTTCTTC	CASRPGTGGLVTISYNEQFF
TRBV21-1	NA	TRBJ2-7	once	TGTGCCAGCAGCGCCCGTCCGGGACTAGTTTATCCGGACGAGCAGTACTTC	CASSARPGLVYPDEQYF
TRBV6-5	NA	TRBJ1-1	NA	TGTGCCAGAGCAAGGGGCTACGACACTGAAGCTTTCTTT	CARARGYDTEAFF